The present TCR beta chain was sequenced within a study of T cells in Graves' hyperthyroidism and ophthalmopathy. General study results and limits: The model anticipated ophthalmopathy a median approximately 6.5 months pre-onset.

This clonotype has just a few counts. Its antigen is currently unknown. Graves' hyperthyroidism was deemed stable given no ophthalmopathy progression within 18 months. With a duration under 2 months, the hyperthyroidism was newly diagnosed in patients aged 18 to 65. Fresh 10 ml peripheral blood yielded PBMCs. The CDR3 consists of 13 residues. Germline V gene lookup returns CDR1 WNHNN and CDR2 SYGVQD (reference sequence). V lost 6 bases and J lost 6, with 14 bases in between. TCR beta CDR3 regions were amplified from RNA transcripts. First-round RT-PCR of the TCR CDR3 relied on the HTBI primer set. In TCRdb, the multiplex PCR reads were re-called with MiXCR into one record per CDR3 protein. The profile shows around 440,000 distinct CDR3 sequences, approximately 14% of them singletons.

V gene TRBV10-1 combines with J gene TRBJ1-1, with a tentative D call TRBD1 (6 bases). The sequence was collected from a woman younger than 30 with Graves' hyperthyroidism. Sample: blood. The CDR3: CASREGVGAEAFF. The CDR3 region has the DNA TGCGCCAGCAGGGAGGGGGTTGGCGCTGAAGCTTTCTTT.